This T cell receptor (beta chain) stems from a study of STAT3 mutations in large granular lymphocyte leukemia. Whole-study context: Roughly half of the longitudinally sequenced T-LGLL patients carried detectable canonical activating STAT3 mutations. Study observations and caveats: Some patients had persisting codominant clonotypes that could mask small clones. In T-cell large granular lymphocyte leukemia, about half of patients showed multiple immunodominant subclonotypes.

V was trimmed by 0 bases and J by 4 bases, leaving 10 bases between them. The germline gives CDR1 SGHRS, CDR2 YFSETQ. The CDR3 contains 14 residues. About this clone: Its antigen is still unknown.

Using immunoSEQ multiplex PCR, the repertoire was profiled, and TCRdb retains in-frame clones only, with some absent. The table shows under 5,500 clones, with approximately 72% occurring only once. The chain combines TRBV5-1 with TRBJ1-2; D remains unclear. The origin of this receptor is a man in his fifties or sixties with T-cell large granular lymphocyte leukemia. Some clones in this sample may be carry-over from other donors' samples. The sequencing sample was made of peripheral blood mononuclear cells. The CDR3 loop reads CASSLVEPSYGYTF. The CDR3, as DNA: TGCGCCAGCAGCTTGGTGGAGCCCTCCTATGGCTACACCTTC.